This paragraph reports one T cell receptor (beta chain). Antigen specificity is unknown. This specimen belongs to a study of PD-1 blockade in mismatch repair-deficient tumors. Study in general: All were previously treated, progressing patients with 12 mismatch repair-deficient cancer types. General observations from the study: After pembrolizumab, tumor-resident clones rose rapidly, then generally contracted before radiologic responses.

Sequencing used immunoSEQ multiplex PCR; TCRdb keeps in-frame clones, though not all of them. The sample yields tens of thousands of clones, roughly 81% seen once. Germline V gives CDR1 MNHNY, CDR2 SVGAGI (reference sequence). This CDR3 region has 12 residues. V lost 9 bases to trimming and J lost 4 bases; unmatched junction nucleotides: 4. The chain carries TRBV6-6 and TRBJ1-2; 8 bases align to TRBD1. The TCR comes from an adult with mismatch repair-deficient cancer. The sample was peripheral blood, taken 2 weeks after starting pembrolizumab. DNA for the CDR3: TGTGCCAGTAGAACAGGGGGCTATGGCTACACCTTC. Translated: CASRTGGYGYTF.